The present T cell receptor (beta chain) was sequenced within a study of cytomegalovirus exposure and HLA in healthy donors. Study-level background: The approximately 700 first-cohort repertoires shared a platform with the approximately 110 validation repertoires, as reported in a later analysis.

Study-level points and caveats: The study flagged approximately 180 TCR beta chains as cytomegalovirus-associated. Rare sequences made up most TCRs, while some public TCRs were found in many donors.

The V and J ends lost 2 bases and 8 bases respectively, with 10 bases between them. Germline values: CDR1 SGHNT, CDR2 YYREEE (reference sequence). The CDR3 consists of 13 residues. To note about this clone: Its antigen is unidentified.

Using immunoSEQ multiplex PCR, the repertoire was profiled, and TCRdb retains in-frame clones only, with some absent. The repertoire holds 250,000 or so clones, with around 90% as singletons. Sequencing was performed on PBMCs. The sequence was collected from a young woman in good health and CMV-seronegative. The chain is built from TRBV5-4 and TRBJ1-4, with D uncertain. The DNA for the CDR3 is TGTGCCAGCAGCTTTAGCGTGGGGGAAAAACTGTTTTTT. This codes for CASSFSVGEKLFF.